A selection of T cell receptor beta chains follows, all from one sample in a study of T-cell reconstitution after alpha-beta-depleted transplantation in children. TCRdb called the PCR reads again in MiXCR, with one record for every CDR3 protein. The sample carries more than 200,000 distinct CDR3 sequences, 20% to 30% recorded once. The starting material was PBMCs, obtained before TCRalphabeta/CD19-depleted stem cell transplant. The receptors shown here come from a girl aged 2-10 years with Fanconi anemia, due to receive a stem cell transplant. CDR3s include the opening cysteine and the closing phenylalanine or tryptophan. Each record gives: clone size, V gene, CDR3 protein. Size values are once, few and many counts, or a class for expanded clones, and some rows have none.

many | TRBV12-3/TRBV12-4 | CASSLGLAGGLYTQYF
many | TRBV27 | CASRTSGRYHEQYF
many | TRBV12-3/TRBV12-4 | CASGISGANVLTF
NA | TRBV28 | CASMGSGPLRQETQYF
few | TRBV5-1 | CASSVLTSGKYNEQFF
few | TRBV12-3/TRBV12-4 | CASGPSGKSYNEQFF
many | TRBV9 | CASSPRQGVVGYEQYF
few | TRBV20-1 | CSATRDYNEQFF
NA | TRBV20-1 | CSASQLAPTQWSDTQYF
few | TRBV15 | CATSRVPGLVGDTQYF
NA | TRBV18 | CASSPGGQTKNIQYF
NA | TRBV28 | CASSSTSGGRLGETQYF
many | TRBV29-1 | CSVEDVGQGVNRVSYNEQFF
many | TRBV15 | CATSSGTGTYNEQFF
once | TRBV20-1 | CSARDPRVGEQYF
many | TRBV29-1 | CSVVQATDTQYF
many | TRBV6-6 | CASSQGDYGYTF
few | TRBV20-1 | CSVSSTDTQYF
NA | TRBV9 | CASSDSKTSGKNIQYF
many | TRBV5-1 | CASIGDDYGYTF
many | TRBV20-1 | CSAGGSSYNEQFF
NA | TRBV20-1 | CSARTIAKNIQYF
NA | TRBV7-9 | CASSPRIDTDTQYF
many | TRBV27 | CASSLRDDLYNEQFF
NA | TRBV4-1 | CASSRYGQGAMSTEAFF
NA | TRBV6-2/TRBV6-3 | CASNPTSGSSYNEQFF
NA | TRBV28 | CASSSLGGEQFF
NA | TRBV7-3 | CASSPTSDGSSYEQYF
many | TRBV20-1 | CSARFVRDTQYF
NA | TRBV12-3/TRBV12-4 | CASSFITGEGSPLHF
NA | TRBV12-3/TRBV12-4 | CASSLSSEAHQETQYF
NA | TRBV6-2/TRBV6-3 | CASSYLRDRGSNQPQHF
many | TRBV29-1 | CSVMSSYEQYF
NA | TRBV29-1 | CSVGGGTKTQYF
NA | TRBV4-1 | CASSQVDNEQFF
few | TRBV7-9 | CASSLNREQFF
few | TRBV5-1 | CASSLVGSTDTQYF
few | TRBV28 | CASSPLGSLRYEQYF
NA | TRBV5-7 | CASTDRAINEKLFF
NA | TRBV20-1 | CSARDRWLAEISTDTQYF
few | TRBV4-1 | CASSQVPREGNEQFF
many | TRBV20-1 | CSAYGDRASNYGYTF
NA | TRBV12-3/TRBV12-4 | CASSSQQGLAKNIQYF
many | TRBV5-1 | CASSLAATSGTNYEQYF
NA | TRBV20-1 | CSAGSLRGRKNQPQHF